These 4 T cell receptor beta chains originate from one sample sequenced in a study of blood T cell repertoires in COVID-19. Using immunoSEQ multiplex PCR, the repertoire was profiled, and TCRdb retains in-frame clones only, with some absent. The sample carries approximately 150,000 clones, about 85% recorded once. Material for sequencing was PBMCs or T cells enriched from blood (not recorded which). These receptors were collected from a woman in her forties who had recovered from COVID-19.

J is TRBJ1-2 and V is TRBV6-1; TRBD1 matches 7 bases. The CDR3 has 14 amino acids. V shed 0 bases and J 10 bases; nucleotides not matched to a gene: 8. The V gene's germline CDR1 is MNHNS and CDR2 SASEGT. CDR3 nucleotides: TGTGCCAGCAGTGAAGCCAGGGGGATTCTCGACTACACCTTC. This codes for CASSEARGILDYTF.

This chain connects TRBV9 to TRBJ2-2, with a tentative D call TRBD1 (5 bases). This CDR3 contains 14 residues. Trimming shortened V by 7 bases and J by 4 bases, and 14 bases separated the two germline ends. Germline assignment: CDR1 SGDLS and CDR2 YYNGEE. The CDR3 DNA reads TGTGCCAGCGGACAAAAGGCCTCCACCGGGGAGCTGTTTTTT. It translates to CASGQKASTGELFF.

This chain joins TRBV20-1 and TRBJ1-2; 7 bases line up with TRBD1. V trimming: 3 bases; J trimming: 4 bases; junction bases outside the gene matches: 14. The CDR3 sequence is 16 residues long. From germline, CDR1 is DFQATT and CDR2 SNEGSKA (reference sequence). The CDR3 sequence: CSASGFRQGEIYGYTF. CDR3 bases: TGCAGTGCTAGTGGGTTCAGGCAGGGGGAGATCTATGGCTACACCTTC.

The chain couples TRBV19 to TRBJ1-6; 9 nucleotides agree with TRBD1. This CDR3 is built from 16 residues. The V gene's germline CDR1 is LNHDA and CDR2 SQIVND (reference sequence). Trimming took 2 bases from V and 5 from J; bases not matched to a gene: 4. The CDR3 is CASSISRTGDNSPLHF. For the CDR3, the DNA is TGTGCCAGTAGTATATCGCGGACAGGGGATAATTCACCCCTCCACTTT.